The 10 T cell receptor beta chains below come from one sample, sequenced in a study of blood T cells in healthy people across ages. Then a second PCR, running roughly 7 to 12 cycles, was carried out with a sample-barcoded 5' primer and a J-beta primer mix. TCRdb analysed the 5' RACE reads with MiXCR anew, one entry per CDR3 protein. The table lists approximately 900,000 distinct CDR3 sequences, about 29% of them singletons. In addition, the sample was reused for a study of T cells of mothers and their children.

Sample: blood. The origin of the receptors is a woman in her 40s in good health.

This clonotype was picked up many times. The chain couples TRBV7-2 to TRBJ2-5, with D perhaps assigned TRBD1 or TRBD2 (6 bases each). The V gene lost 4 bases and the J gene lost 1 base, with 19 bases spanning the gap. CDR3 length equals 17 residues. The V gene's germline CDR1 is SGHTA and CDR2 FQGNSA. CDR3 sequence: CASSSLKEGVGQETQYF. The DNA of the CDR3 is TGTGCCAGCAGCTCACTTAAGGAGGGGGTTGGCCAAGAGACCCAGTACTTC.

The chain is built from TRBV29-1 and TRBJ2-4; 9 bases align to TRBD1. The V and J ends lost 7 bases and 0 bases, in that order; junction bases with no gene match: 7. The CDR3 is 15 amino acids. Germline V CDR1 and CDR2: SQVTM, ANQGSEA. The CDR3 DNA is TGCAGCGCAACCCGGGACAGGGAAGCCAAAAACATTCAGTACTTC. Translated: CSATRDREAKNIQYF.

This clonotype has only a few counts. A much larger clone lies a single base off, so this may be a read error. V and J are TRBV11-2 and TRBJ2-7, with D tentatively TRBD1 or TRBD2 (5 bases each). The CDR3 covers 13 residues. Germline V gene sequence: CDR1 SGHAT, CDR2 FQNNGV. Trimming cost V 9 bases and J 3 bases, with 15 bases left between them. CDR3: CASTFWDLYEQYF. CDR3 bases: TGTGCCAGTACTTTCTGGGACCTCTACGAGCAGTACTTC.

As concerns this clonotype: A read error is possible here, since a much larger clone lies one base away. The rearrangement joins TRBV12-3 or TRBV12-4 to TRBJ2-3; 7 bases align to TRBD1. The CDR3 runs to 18 residues. The ends lost 6 bases at V and 8 bases at J; junction bases unmatched: 23. CDR3 residues: CASRAQGQRLPLCGTQYF. The CDR3 bases are TGTGCCAGCAGAGCCCAGGGACAGCGGCTACCTCTTTGTGGTACGCAGTATTTT.

CDR3 residues: CASSERTGGKETQFF. CDR3 nucleotide sequence: TGTGCCAGCAGTGAGCGGACAGGGGGCAAGGAGACCCAGTTCTTC. J is TRBJ2-1 and V is TRBV2; 11 nucleotides agree with TRBD1. Trimming took 3 bases from V and 13 from J; bases not matched to a gene: 11. There are 15 residues in the CDR3. Germline V gene sequence: CDR1 SNHLY, CDR2 FYNNEI.

The rearrangement uses TRBV12-3 or TRBV12-4 and TRBJ2-1, with D perhaps matching TRBD1 or TRBD2 (5 bases each). Trimming left V 5 bases short and J 13 bases short, with 21 bases between. The CDR3 covers 14 residues. The CDR3 DNA reads as TGTGCCAGCAGTAACGACAGAGAGAAAGGGACCCAGTTCTTC. Encoded protein: CASSNDREKGTQFF.

To note about this clonotype: Being one base from a much bigger clone, this may be a read error. The V call is TRBV29-1, the J call TRBJ2-5, with D unresolved. Trimming took off 6 bases at V and 5 bases at J, with 13 bases between the two ends. Germline V CDR1 and CDR2: SQVTM, ANQGSEA. This CDR3 region has 12 residues. The CDR3 spells CSVGRARETQYF. CDR3 in DNA: TGCAGCGTGGGAAGGGCGCGGGAGACCCAGTACTTC.

V gene TRBV20-1 combines with J gene TRBJ2-5; 7 positions match TRBD1. The germline gives CDR1 DFQATT, CDR2 SNEGSKA (reference sequence). This CDR3 region has 13 residues. The trim removed 0 bases at V and 5 bases at J, leaving 3 bases unmatched. CDR3 protein: CSARDGTDETQYF. The CDR3 nucleotides read TGCAGTGCTAGAGATGGGACAGATGAGACCCAGTACTTC.

This clonotype was seen more than once but under ten times. This rearrangement joins TRBV10-3 to TRBJ2-1, with 7 bases that match TRBD2. Germline CDR1 ENHRY, CDR2 SYGVKD. Germline trimming cut 11 bases from V and 4 bases from J; bases unmatched to any gene: 8. The CDR3 length is 13 residues. CDR3 region: CAVALAAYNEQFF. The CDR3 bases are TGTGCCGTCGCCCTAGCGGCATACAATGAGCAGTTCTTC.

The gene calls are TRBV7-9 and TRBJ1-1, with D unclear. The germline CDR1 and CDR2 sequences are SEHNR and FQNEAQ (reference sequence). The length of the CDR3 is 15 residues. Trimming removed 2 bases at V and 0 bases at J, with 10 bases between. The DNA for the CDR3 is TGTGCCAGCAGCTTAAATTTCGGTTTGAACACTGAAGCTTTCTTT. This codes for CASSLNFGLNTEAFF.